The source of this TCR beta chain is a study of T cell repertoires in cytomegalovirus infection. Turning to the study itself: Shared public TCR beta signatures pointed to both CMV infection and a matching HLA type.

Looked up from germline, CDR1 is SGHVS and CDR2 is FQNEAQ. V shed 1 base and J shed 2 bases, with 15 bases lying between them. The CDR3 extends over 17 amino acids. This clonotype was observed many times. Its specificity is unknown. Study outcomes and limitations: HLA-C-restricted CMV-specific TCR beta clonotypes prevailed in the ex vivo response. Cumulative frequency (of public TCR beta family members) identified carriers of CMV plus the relevant HLA.

TCRdb itself ran the reads through MiXCR, one entry per CDR3 protein. The sample carries about 360,000 distinct CDR3 sequences, 18% recorded once. The V and J genes are TRBV7-8 and TRBJ1-3; a possible D gene is TRBD1 (6 bases). Input material: PBMCs. The TCR was taken from a human donor in good health (CMV status not recorded). Some clones in this sample may be carry-over from other donors' samples. The CDR3 DNA reads TGTGCCAGCAGCTTAGTGGGGGGACGGGGGCCTGGAAACACCATATATTTT. Protein: CASSLVGGRGPGNTIYF. Together with reference TRBV7-8 and TRBJ1-3, the CDR3 gives the full variable domain: GAGVSQSPRYKVAKRGQDVALRCDPISGHVSLFWYQQALGQGPEFLTYFQNEAQLDKSGLPSDRFFAERPEGSVSTLKIQRTQQEDSAVYLCASSLVGGRGPGNTIYFGEGSWLTVV.